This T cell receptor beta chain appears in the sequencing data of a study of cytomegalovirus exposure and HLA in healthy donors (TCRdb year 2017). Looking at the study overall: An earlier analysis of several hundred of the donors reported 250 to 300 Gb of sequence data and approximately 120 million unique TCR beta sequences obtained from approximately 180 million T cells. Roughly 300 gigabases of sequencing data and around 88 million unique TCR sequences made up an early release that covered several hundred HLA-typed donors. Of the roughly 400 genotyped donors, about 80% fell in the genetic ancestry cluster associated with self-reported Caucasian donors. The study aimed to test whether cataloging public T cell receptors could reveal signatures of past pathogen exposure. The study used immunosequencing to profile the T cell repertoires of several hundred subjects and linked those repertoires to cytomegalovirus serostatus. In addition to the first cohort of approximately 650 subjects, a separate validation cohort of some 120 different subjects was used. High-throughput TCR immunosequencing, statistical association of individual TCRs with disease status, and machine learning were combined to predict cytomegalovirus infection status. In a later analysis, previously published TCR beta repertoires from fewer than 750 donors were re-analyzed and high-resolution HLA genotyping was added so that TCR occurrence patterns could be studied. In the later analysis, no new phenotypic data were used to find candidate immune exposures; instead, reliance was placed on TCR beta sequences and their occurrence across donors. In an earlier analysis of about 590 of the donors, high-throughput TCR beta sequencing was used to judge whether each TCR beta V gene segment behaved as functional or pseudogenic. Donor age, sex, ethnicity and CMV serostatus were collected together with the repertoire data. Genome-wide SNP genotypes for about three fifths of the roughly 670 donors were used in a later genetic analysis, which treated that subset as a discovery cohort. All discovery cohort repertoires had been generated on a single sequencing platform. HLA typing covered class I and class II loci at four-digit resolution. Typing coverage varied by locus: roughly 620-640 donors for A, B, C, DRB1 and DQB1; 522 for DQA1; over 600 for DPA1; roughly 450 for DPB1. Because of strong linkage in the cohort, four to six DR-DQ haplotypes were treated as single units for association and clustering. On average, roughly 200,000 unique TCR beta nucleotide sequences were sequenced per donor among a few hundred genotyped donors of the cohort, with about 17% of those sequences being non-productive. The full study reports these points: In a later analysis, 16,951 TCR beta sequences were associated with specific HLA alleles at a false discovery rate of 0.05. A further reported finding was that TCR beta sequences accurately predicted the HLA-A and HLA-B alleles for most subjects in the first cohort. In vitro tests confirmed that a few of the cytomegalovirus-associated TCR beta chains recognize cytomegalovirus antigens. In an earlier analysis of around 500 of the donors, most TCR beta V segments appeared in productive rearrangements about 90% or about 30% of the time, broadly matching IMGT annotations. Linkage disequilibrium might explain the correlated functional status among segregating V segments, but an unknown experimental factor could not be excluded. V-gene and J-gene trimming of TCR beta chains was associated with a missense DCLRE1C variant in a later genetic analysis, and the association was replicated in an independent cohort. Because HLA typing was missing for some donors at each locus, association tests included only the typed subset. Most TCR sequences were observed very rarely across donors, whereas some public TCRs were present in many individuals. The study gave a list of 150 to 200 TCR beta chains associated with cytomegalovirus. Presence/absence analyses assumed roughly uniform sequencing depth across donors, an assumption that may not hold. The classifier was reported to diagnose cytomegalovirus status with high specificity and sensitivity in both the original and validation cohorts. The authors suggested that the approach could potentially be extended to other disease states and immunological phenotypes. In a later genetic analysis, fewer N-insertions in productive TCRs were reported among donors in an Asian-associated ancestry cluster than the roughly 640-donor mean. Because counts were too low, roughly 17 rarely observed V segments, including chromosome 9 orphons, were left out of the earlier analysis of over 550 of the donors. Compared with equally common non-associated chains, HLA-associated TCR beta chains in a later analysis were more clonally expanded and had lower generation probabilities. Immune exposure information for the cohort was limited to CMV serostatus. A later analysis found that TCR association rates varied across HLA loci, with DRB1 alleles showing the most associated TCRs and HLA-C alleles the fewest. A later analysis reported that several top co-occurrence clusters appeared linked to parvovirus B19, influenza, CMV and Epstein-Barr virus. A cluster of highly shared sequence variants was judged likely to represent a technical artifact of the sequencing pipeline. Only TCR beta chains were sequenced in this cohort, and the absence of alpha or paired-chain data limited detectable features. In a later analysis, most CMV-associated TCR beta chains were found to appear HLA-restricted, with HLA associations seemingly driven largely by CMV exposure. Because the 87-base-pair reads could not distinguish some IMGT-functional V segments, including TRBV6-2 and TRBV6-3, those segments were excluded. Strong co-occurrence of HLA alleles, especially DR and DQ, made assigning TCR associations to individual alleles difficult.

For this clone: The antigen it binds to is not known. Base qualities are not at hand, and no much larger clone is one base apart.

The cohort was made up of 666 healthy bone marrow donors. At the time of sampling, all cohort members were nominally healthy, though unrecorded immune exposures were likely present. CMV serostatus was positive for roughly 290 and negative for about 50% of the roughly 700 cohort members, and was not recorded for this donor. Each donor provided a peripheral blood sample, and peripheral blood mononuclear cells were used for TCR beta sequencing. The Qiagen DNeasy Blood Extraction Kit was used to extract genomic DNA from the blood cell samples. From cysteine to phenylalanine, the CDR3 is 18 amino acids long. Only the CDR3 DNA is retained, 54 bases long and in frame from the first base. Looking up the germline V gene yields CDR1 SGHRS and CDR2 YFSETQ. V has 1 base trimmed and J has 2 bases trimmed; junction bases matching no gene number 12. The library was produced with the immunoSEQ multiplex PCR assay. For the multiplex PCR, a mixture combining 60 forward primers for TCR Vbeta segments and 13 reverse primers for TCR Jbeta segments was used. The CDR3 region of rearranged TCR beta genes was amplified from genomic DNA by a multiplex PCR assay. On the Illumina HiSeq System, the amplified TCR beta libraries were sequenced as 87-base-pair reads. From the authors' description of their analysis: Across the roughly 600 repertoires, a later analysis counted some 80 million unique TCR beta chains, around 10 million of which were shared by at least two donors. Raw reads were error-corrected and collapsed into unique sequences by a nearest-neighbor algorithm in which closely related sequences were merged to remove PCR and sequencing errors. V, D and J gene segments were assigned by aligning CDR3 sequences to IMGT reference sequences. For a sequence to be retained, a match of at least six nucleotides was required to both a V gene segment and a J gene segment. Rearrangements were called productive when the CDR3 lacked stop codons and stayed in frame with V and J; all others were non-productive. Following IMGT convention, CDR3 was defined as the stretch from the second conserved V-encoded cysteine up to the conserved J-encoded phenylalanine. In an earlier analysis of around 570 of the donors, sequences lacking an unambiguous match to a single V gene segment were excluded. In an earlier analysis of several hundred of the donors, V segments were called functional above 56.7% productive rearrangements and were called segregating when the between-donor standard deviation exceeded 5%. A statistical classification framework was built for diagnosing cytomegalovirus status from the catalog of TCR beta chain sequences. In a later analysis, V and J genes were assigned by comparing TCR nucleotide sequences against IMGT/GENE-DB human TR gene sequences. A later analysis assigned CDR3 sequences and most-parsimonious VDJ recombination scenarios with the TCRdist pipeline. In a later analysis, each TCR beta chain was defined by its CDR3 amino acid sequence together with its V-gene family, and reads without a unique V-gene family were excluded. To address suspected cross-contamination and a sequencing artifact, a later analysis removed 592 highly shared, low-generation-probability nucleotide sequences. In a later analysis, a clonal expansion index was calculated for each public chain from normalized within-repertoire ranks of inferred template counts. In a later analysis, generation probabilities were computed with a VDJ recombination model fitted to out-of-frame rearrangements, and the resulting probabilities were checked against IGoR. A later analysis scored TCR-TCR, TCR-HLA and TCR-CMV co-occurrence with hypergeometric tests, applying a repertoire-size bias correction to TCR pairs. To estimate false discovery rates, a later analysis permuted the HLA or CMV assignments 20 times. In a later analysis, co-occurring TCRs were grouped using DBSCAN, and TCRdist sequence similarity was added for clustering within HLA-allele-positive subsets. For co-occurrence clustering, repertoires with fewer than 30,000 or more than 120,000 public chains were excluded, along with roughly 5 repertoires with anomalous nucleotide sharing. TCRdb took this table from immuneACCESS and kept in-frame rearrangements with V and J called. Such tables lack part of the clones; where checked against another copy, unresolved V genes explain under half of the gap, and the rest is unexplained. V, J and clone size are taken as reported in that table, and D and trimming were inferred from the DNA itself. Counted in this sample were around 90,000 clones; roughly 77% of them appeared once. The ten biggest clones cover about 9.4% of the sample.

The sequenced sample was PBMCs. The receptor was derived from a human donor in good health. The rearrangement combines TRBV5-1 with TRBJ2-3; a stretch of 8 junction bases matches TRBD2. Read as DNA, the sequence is TGCGCCAGCAGCTTGCGTACTAGCGGACGGGCCCCCACAGATACGCAGTATTTT. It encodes CASSLRTSGRAPTDTQYF.